These 3 T cell receptor beta chains were all obtained from the same sample, sequenced in a study of a mutant IDH1 vaccine in newly diagnosed glioma. Assay used: immunoSEQ multiplex PCR; TCRdb lists only in-frame clones, some missing. The sample holds tens of thousands of clones, 60% to 85% seen once. Time point noted: baseline, week 1 (first vaccination visit). Treatment here: pre-vaccination baseline after standard-of-care therapy. The sample consisted of PBMCs, taken from a glioma patient treated with radiotherapy, temozolomide or both. Every receptor here comes from a woman between 40 and 50 years old with glioma.

The chain joins TRBV9 to TRBJ2-7; 13 positions agree with TRBD2. There are 16 residues in the CDR3. Germline V gene data show CDR1 as SGDLS and CDR2 as YYNGEE. V lost 3 bases and J lost 7; bases outside the gene matches: 10. The CDR3 is CASSAPGTSGAGEQYF. The CDR3 bases are TGTGCCAGCAGCGCCCCCGGGACTAGCGGGGCAGGGGAGCAGTACTTC.

This clone was detected only once. J is TRBJ1-1 and V is TRBV4-3, with D tentatively TRBD1 (5 bases). Trimming pared 1 base from V and 5 bases from J, leaving 20 bases between. Germline values: CDR1 LGHNA, CDR2 YSLEER. The CDR3 covers 17 residues. DNA of the CDR3: TGCGCCAGCAGCCAAGGGGCCCGGGCAGGGCCGGGGACTGAAGCTTTCTTT. Translation: CASSQGARAGPGTEAFF.

CDR3 in amino acids: CASSLGEGSSGNTIYF. CDR3 sequence (DNA): TGTGCCAGCAGCTTAGGCGAGGGCTCCTCTGGAAACACCATATATTTT. The rearrangement links TRBV13 to TRBJ1-3; no reliable D call. Germline CDR1 reads PRHDT; CDR2 reads FYEKMQ (reference sequence). V was pared by 0 bases and J by 0 bases, with 9 bases between. The CDR3 has 16 residues.